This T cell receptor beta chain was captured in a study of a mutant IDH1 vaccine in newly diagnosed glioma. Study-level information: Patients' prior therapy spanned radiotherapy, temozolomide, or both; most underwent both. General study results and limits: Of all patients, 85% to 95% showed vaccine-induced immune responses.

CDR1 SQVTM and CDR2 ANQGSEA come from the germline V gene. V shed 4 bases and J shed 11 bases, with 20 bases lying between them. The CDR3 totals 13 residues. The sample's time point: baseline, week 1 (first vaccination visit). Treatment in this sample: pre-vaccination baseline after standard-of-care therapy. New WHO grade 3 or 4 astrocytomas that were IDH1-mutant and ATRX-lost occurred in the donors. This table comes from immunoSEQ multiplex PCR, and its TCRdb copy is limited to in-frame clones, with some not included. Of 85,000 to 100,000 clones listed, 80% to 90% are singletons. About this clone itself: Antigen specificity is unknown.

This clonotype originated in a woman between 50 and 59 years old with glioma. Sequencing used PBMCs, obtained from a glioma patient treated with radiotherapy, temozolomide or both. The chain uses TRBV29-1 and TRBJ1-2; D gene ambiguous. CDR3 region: CSVALDLPLPYTF. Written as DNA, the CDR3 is TGCAGCGTTGCCCTGGATCTCCCATTGCCATACACCTTC.